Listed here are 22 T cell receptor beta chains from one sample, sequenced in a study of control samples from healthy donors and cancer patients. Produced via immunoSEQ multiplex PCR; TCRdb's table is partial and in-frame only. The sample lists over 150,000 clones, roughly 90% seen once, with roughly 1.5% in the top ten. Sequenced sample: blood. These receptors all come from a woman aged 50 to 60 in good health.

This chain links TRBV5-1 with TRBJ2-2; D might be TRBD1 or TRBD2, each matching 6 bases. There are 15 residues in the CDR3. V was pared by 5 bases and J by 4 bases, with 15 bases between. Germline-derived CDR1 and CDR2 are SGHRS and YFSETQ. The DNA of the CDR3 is TGCGCCAGCAGTGATGGGGGGCGAGTCACCGGGGAGCTGTTTTTT. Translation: CASSDGGRVTGELFF.

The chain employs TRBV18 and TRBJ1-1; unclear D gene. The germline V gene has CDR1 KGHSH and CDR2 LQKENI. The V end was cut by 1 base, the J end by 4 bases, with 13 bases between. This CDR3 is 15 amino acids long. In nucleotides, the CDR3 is TGTGCCAGCTCACCACTGGGCAGCCATAGCACTGAAGCTTTCTTT. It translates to CASSPLGSHSTEAFF.

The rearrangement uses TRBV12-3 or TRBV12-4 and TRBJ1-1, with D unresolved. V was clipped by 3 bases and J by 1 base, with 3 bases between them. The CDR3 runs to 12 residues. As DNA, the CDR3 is TGTGCCAGCAGTTTCGGGAACACTGAAGCTTTCTTT. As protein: CASSFGNTEAFF.

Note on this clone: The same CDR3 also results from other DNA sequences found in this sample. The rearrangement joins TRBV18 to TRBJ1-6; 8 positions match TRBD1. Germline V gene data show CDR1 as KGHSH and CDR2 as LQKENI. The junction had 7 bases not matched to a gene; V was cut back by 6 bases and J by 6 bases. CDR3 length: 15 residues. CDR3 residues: CASSPGTGGNSPLHF. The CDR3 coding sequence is TGTGCCAGCTCCCCCGGGACAGGAGGTAATTCACCCCTCCACTTT.

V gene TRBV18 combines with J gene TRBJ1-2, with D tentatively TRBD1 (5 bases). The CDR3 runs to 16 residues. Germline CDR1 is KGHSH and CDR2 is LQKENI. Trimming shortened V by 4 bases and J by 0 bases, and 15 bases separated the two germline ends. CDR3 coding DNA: TGTGCCAGCTCACAGGACACAAAGTTAGCTAACTATGGCTACACCTTC. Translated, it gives CASSQDTKLANYGYTF.

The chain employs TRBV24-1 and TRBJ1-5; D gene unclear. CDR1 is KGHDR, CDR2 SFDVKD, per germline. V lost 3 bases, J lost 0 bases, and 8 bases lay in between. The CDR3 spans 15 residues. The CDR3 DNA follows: TGTGCCACCAGTGATCCGACGTATAGCAATCAGCCCCAGCATTTT. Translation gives CATSDPTYSNQPQHF.

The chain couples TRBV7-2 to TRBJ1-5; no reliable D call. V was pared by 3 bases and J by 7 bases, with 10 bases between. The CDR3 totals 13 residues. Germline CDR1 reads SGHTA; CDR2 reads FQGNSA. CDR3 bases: TGTGCCAGCAGCTTTGATAACGTCCAGCCCCAGCATTTT. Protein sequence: CASSFDNVQPQHF.

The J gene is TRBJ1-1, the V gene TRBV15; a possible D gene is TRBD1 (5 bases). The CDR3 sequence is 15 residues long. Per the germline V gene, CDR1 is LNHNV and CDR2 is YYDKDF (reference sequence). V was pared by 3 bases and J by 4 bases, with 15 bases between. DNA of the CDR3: TGTGCCACCAGCAGGCAGCCGACGGGGGGCACTGAAGCTTTCTTT. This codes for CATSRQPTGGTEAFF. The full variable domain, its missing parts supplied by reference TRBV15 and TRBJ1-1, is DAMVIQNPRYQVTQFGKPVTLSCSQTLNHNVMYWYQQKSSQAPKLLFHYYDKDFNNEADTPDNFQSRRPNTSFCFLDIRSPGLGDTAMYLCATSRQPTGGTEAFFGQGTRLTVV.

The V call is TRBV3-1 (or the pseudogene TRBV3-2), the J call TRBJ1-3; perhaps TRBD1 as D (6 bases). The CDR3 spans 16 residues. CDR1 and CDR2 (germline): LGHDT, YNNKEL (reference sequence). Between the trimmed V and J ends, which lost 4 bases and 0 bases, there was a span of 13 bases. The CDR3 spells CASSPRGQTSGNTIYF. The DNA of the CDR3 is TGTGCCAGCAGCCCTAGAGGACAGACCTCTGGAAACACCATATATTTT.

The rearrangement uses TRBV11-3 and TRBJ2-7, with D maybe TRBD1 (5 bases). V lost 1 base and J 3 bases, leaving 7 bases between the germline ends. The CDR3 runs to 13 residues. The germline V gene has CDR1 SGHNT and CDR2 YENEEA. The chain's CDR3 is CASSLGTYYEQYF. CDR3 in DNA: TGTGCCAGCAGCTTAGGGACATACTACGAGCAGTACTTC.

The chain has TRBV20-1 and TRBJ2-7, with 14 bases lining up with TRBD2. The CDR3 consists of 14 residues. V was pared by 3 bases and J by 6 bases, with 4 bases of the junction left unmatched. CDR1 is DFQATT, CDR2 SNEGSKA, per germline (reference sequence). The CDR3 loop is CSASSGLAGGEQYF. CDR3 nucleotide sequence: TGCAGTGCTAGTTCCGGACTAGCGGGAGGCGAGCAGTACTTC.

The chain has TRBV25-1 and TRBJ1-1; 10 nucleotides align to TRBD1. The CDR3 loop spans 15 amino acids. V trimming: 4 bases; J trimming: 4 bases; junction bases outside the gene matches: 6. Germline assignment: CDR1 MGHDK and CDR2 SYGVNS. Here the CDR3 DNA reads TGTGCCAGCAGTGCGGCGGGACAGGGGAGCACTGAAGCTTTCTTT. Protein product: CASSAAGQGSTEAFF. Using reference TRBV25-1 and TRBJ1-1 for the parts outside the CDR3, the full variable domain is EADIYQTPRYLVIGTGKKITLECSQTMGHDKMYWYQQDPGMELHLIHYSYGVNSTEKGDLSSESTVSRIRTEHFPLTLESARPSHTSQYLCASSAAGQGSTEAFFGQGTRLTVV.

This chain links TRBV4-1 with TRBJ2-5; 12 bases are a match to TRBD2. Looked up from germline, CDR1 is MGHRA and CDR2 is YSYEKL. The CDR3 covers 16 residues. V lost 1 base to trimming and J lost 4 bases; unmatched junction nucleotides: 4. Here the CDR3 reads CASSQATSGSGETQYF. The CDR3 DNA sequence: TGCGCCAGCAGCCAAGCGACTAGCGGGAGTGGAGAGACCCAGTACTTC.

DNA for the CDR3: TGTGCCAGCAGCCGCCAGGGGGCGAAGGGCAATGAGCAGTTCTTC. Translating it yields CASSRQGAKGNEQFF. The rearrangement uses TRBV11-3 and TRBJ2-1; TRBD1 matches 8 bases. This CDR3 is 15 amino acids long. V was clipped by 5 bases and J by 6 bases; unmatched bases: 9. Germline CDR1 SGHNT, CDR2 YENEEA.

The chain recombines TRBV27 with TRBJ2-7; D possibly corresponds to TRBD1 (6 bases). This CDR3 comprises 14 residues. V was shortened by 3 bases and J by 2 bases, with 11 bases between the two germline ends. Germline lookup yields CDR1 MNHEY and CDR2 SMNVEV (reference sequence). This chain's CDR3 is CASSFRGGAYEQYF. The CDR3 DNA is TGTGCCAGCAGTTTCAGGGGCGGCGCCTACGAGCAGTACTTC.

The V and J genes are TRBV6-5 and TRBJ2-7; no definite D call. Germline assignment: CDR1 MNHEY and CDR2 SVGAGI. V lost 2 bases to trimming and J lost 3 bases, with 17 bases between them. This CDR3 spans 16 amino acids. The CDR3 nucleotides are TGTGCCAGCAGTTACCCTACCCACGGACCAAGCTACGAGCAGTACTTC. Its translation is CASSYPTHGPSYEQYF.

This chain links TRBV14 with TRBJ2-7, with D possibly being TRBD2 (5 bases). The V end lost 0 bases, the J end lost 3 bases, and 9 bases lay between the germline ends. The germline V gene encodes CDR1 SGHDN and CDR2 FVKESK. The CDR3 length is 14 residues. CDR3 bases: TGTGCCAGCAGCCAAGAGTCCGGGGTCTACGAGCAGTACTTC. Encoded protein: CASSQESGVYEQYF.

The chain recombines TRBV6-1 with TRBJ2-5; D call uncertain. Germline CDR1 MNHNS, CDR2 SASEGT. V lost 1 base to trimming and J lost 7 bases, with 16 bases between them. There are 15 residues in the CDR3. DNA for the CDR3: TGTGCCAGCAGTGAAGGGTCTAATAGTCGAGGGACCCAGTACTTC. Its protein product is CASSEGSNSRGTQYF.

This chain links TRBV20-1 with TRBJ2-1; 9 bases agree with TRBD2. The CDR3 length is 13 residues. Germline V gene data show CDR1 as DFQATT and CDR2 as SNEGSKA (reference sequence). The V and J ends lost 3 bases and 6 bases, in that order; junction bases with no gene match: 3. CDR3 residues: CSASKTSGNEQFF. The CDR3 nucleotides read TGCAGTGCTAGTAAGACTAGCGGCAATGAGCAGTTCTTC.

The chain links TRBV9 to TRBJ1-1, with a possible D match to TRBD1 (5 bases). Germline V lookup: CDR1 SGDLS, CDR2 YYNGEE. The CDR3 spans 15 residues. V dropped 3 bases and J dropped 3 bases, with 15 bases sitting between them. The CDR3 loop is CASSGGPYGDTEAFF. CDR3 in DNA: TGTGCCAGCAGCGGGGGACCCTATGGTGACACTGAAGCTTTCTTT.

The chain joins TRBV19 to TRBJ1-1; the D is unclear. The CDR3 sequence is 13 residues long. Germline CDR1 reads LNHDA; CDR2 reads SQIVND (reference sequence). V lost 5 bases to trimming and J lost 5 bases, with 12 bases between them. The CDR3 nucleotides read TGTGCCAGTAGTCACCCGTGGGGAACTGAAGCTTTCTTT. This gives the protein CASSHPWGTEAFF.

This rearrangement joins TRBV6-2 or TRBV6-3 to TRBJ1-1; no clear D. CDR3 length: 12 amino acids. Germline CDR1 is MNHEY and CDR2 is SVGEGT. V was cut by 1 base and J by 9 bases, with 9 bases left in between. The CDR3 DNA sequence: TGTGCCAGCAGTTACTGGCAGGCCAAAGCTTTCTTT. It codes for CASSYWQAKAFF.